The 19 T cell receptor beta chains reported below all come from one sample, sequenced in a study of cytotoxic CD8 clonotypes in ibrutinib-treated CLL. The method was immunoSEQ multiplex PCR; TCRdb's version includes in-frame clones alone and lacks a portion of them. The sample records about 120,000 clones, about 53% being singletons. Sequencing used PBMCs, obtained after 24 months of ibrutinib treatment. All receptors derive from a human donor with chronic lymphocytic leukemia.

The gene calls are TRBV2 and TRBJ1-5; 9 bases fit TRBD1. V lost 6 bases to trimming and J lost 4 bases; unmatched junction nucleotides: 7. The CDR3 extends over 15 amino acids. The germline CDR1 and CDR2 sequences are SNHLY and FYNNEI. The CDR3 is CASSGDRAGNQPQHF. CDR3 bases: TGTGCCAGCAGCGGGGACAGGGCAGGGAATCAGCCCCAGCATTTT.

The chain combines TRBV15 with TRBJ2-7, with D unclear. Trimming stripped 5 bases from V and 3 bases from J, with 17 bases between. CDR1 is LNHNV, CDR2 YYDKDF, per germline (reference sequence). The CDR3 has 15 amino acids. Here the CDR3 reads CATSVGSGYYYEQYF. Here the CDR3 DNA reads TGTGCCACCAGCGTGGGTTCGGGTTATTACTACGAGCAGTACTTC. The whole variable domain, filled in from reference TRBV15 and TRBJ2-7, reads DAMVIQNPRYQVTQFGKPVTLSCSQTLNHNVMYWYQQKSSQAPKLLFHYYDKDFNNEADTPDNFQSRRPNTSFCFLDIRSPGLGDTAMYLCATSVGSGYYYEQYFGPGTRLTVT.

Only a few counts were recorded for this clone. J is TRBJ1-2 and V is TRBV25-1; 11 nucleotides match TRBD1. The CDR3 has 13 amino acids. Per germline, CDR1 MGHDK and CDR2 SYGVNS. V shed 8 bases and J 7 bases; nucleotides not matched to a gene: 6. CDR3 DNA sequence: TGTGCCAGCGCGGACAGGGGGCCAGGTGGCTACACCTTC. Protein product: CASADRGPGGYTF.

V usage is TRBV5-4 and J usage is TRBJ2-3; D unresolved. Germline-derived CDR1 and CDR2 are SGHNT and YYREEE (reference sequence). The CDR3 spans 12 residues. V dropped 0 bases and J dropped 5 bases, with 4 bases sitting between them. CDR3 nucleotide sequence: TGTGCCAGCAGCTTGGTGCAAGATACGCAGTATTTT. The encoded protein is CASSLVQDTQYF.

The CDR3 region is CAWNLATGNTIYF. CDR3 DNA: TGTGCCTGGAACCTGGCCACTGGAAACACCATATATTTT. The V and J genes are TRBV30 and TRBJ1-3, with D hard to call. CDR3 size: 13 residues. Germline CDR1 is GTSNPN and CDR2 is SVGIG (reference sequence). Trimming took off 4 bases at V and 2 bases at J, with 9 bases between the two ends.

The chain is built from TRBV5-1 and TRBJ2-5; 8 bases agree with TRBD2. The CDR3 contains 15 residues. V gave up 0 bases and J gave up 2 bases; unmatched junction bases: 3. Germline assignment: CDR1 SGHRS and CDR2 YFSETQ. In nucleotides, the CDR3 is TGCGCCAGCAGCTTGGCACTAGCGGCTCAAGAGACCCAGTACTTC. It specifies CASSLALAAQETQYF.

The rearrangement uses TRBV7-2 and TRBJ2-7, with 11 bases aligning to TRBD2. Germline CDR1 reads SGHTA; CDR2 reads FQGNSA. J lost 2 bases, V lost 4 bases, and 10 bases had no gene match. This CDR3 is 17 amino acids long. CDR3 in DNA: TGTGCCAGCAGCTCCCGAGGGTCGGGACTAGCGGCCTACGAGCAGTACTTC. It is translated as CASSSRGSGLAAYEQYF.

J is TRBJ1-4 and V is TRBV23-1; D perhaps matches TRBD1 (6 bases). TRBV23-1 is marked as an open reading frame, function uncertain. This CDR3 has 10 amino acids. The V end was cut by 10 bases, the J end by 17 bases, with 17 bases between. For the CDR3, the DNA is TGCGCCATGTCACCGGGACAACGTTTTTTT. Translating gives CAMSPGQRFF.

The V gene is TRBV9, the J gene TRBJ2-3; 8 nucleotides line up with TRBD2. The CDR3 sequence is 18 residues long. The V and J ends lost 0 bases and 1 base, in that order; junction bases with no gene match: 10. The germline CDR1 and CDR2 sequences are SGDLS and YYNGEE. The CDR3 loop is CASSVATAGGTRTDTQYF. DNA for the CDR3: TGTGCCAGCAGCGTAGCTACGGCGGGGGGCACCCGCACAGATACGCAGTATTTT.

CDR3 protein: CSVEEPYPGGRQYF. The CDR3 coding sequence is TGCAGCGTTGAAGAACCTTATCCGGGGGGACGGCAGTACTTC. V and J are TRBV29-1 and TRBJ2-7, with 7 nucleotides matching TRBD2. V shed 0 bases, J shed 9 bases, and the junction held 11 bases outside the gene matches. CDR1 SQVTM and CDR2 ANQGSEA come from the germline V gene. The CDR3 is 14 residues long.

The chain joins TRBV29-1 to TRBJ1-2; no clear D. V lost 3 bases, J lost 3 bases, and 11 bases lay in between. Germline V lookup: CDR1 SQVTM, CDR2 ANQGSEA. There are 13 residues in the CDR3. The CDR3 loop reads CSVEEDGHYGYTF. The CDR3 DNA reads as TGCAGCGTTGAGGAAGACGGACACTATGGCTACACCTTC.

The V call is TRBV27, the J call TRBJ1-5; no clear D gene. Per the germline V gene, CDR1 is MNHEY and CDR2 is SMNVEV (reference sequence). V was shortened by 2 bases and J by 6 bases, with 29 bases between the two germline ends. This CDR3 spans 20 amino acids. CDR3 sequence reads: CASSLEGGWAGLRRRQPQHF. The CDR3 DNA sequence: TGTGCCAGCAGTTTAGAGGGTGGATGGGCAGGATTACGTCGGCGTCAGCCCCAGCATTTT.

V usage is TRBV4-2 and J usage is TRBJ1-1; maybe TRBD1 (5 bases). Germline V CDR1 and CDR2: LGHNA, YNFKEQ. This CDR3 region has 16 residues. V was pared by 3 bases and J by 4 bases, with 18 bases between. The CDR3, as DNA: TGTGCCAGCAGCCATGCGGGGGTGGGTCTGGTCACTGAAGCTTTCTTT. Amino acid sequence: CASSHAGVGLVTEAFF.

This chain links TRBV7-2 with TRBJ2-7, with D possibly matching TRBD1 (5 bases). This CDR3 is 17 amino acids long. Germline V CDR1 and CDR2: SGHTA, FQGNSA. Deletions cut 2 bases from V and 1 base from J, with 18 bases between. The CDR3 region is CASSLKSGQGFSYEQYF. DNA for the CDR3: TGTGCCAGCAGCTTAAAGTCAGGGCAGGGTTTTTCCTACGAGCAGTACTTC.

This chain joins TRBV5-1 and TRBJ2-7; TRBD1 agrees at 11 bases. Germline assignment: CDR1 SGHRS and CDR2 YFSETQ. This CDR3 is 13 amino acids long. V was clipped by 4 bases and J by 7 bases; unmatched bases: 4. The CDR3 bases are TGCGCCAGCAGCCCGGACAGGGGGCGAGAGCAGTACTTC. Its protein is CASSPDRGREQYF.

The chain has TRBV6-1 and TRBJ2-3, with 9 bases that match TRBD2. From germline, CDR1 is MNHNS and CDR2 SASEGT. Trimming took 9 bases from V and 2 from J; bases not matched to a gene: 6. The CDR3 is 14 amino acids. Here the CDR3 reads CASERGDLTDTQYF. The CDR3 DNA is TGTGCCAGTGAGCGGGGGGATCTCACAGATACGCAGTATTTT.

The V and J genes are TRBV2 and TRBJ1-3; D is unclear. From germline, CDR1 is SNHLY and CDR2 FYNNEI. Trimming shortened V by 7 bases and J by 0 bases, and 19 bases separated the two germline ends. The CDR3 has 17 amino acids. The CDR3 region is CASIRSRVSSSGNTIYF. The CDR3 region has the DNA TGTGCCAGCATAAGGTCTCGGGTTTCAAGCTCTGGAAACACCATATATTTT. Full variable domain (rest looked up from reference TRBV2 and TRBJ1-3): EPEVTQTPSHQVTQMGQEVILRCVPISNHLYFYWYRQILGQKVEFLVSFYNNEISEKSEIFDDQFSVERPDGSNFTLKIRSTKLEDSAMYFCASIRSRVSSSGNTIYFGEGSWLTVV.

The gene calls are TRBV4-1 and TRBJ1-5; no firm D call. CDR3 length: 13 residues. Germline CDR1 is MGHRA and CDR2 is YSYEKL. With 2 bases removed from V and 3 bases from J, the gap between germline ends came to 5 bases. The CDR3 spells CASSQTVNQPQHF. In DNA, the CDR3 is TGCGCCAGCAGCCAAACAGTCAATCAGCCCCAGCATTTT.

The chain is built from TRBV2 and TRBJ1-4, with D perhaps matching TRBD1 (5 bases). CDR3 length: 14 amino acids. Trimming stripped 4 bases from V and 6 bases from J, with 12 bases between. The germline gives CDR1 SNHLY, CDR2 FYNNEI. The CDR3 is CASSGGTSHEKLFF. The CDR3 nucleotides are TGTGCCAGCAGTGGGGGGACTTCACATGAAAAACTGTTTTTT.